The rows below give T cell receptor beta chains drawn from one sample of a study of T cell repertoires in cytomegalovirus infection. The antigens of these receptors remain unknown. In TCRdb, the reads were re-called with MiXCR into one record per CDR3 protein. The sample has around 43,000 distinct CDR3 sequences, approximately 22% seen once; the top ten hold approximately 18%. Input material: PBMCs, sequenced either directly or after in vitro stimulation (not recorded which). These receptors were collected from a human donor in good health (CMV status not recorded). Some clones in this sample may be carry-over from other donors' samples. The CDR3 runs from the conserved cysteine through the conserved F or W.

v_gene	CDR3aa
TRBV4-2	CASSQGSVDTQYF
TRBV30	CAWGNSGRSYDEQYF
TRBV10-3	CAISESLGHSTEAFF
TRBV10-3	CAISESRFSETQYF
TRBV2	CASSTIGTGYHF
TRBV4-1	CASSQGGRPDTQYF
TRBV12-3/TRBV12-4	CASSLTGDNSPLHF
TRBV12-3/TRBV12-4	CASSRLDTGELFF
TRBV12-3/TRBV12-4	CASTLRFTGEKLFF
TRBV7-9	CASSPASPADQETQYF
TRBV7-2	CASSSSRGAQETQYF
TRBV6-2/TRBV6-3	CALNYEQYF
TRBV20-1	CSATDSNQETQYF
TRBV6-1	CASSMREGPNEQFF
TRBV20-1	CSAVVLLDDNEQFF
TRBV4-1	CASSQEAGYGYTF